This entry is about one TCR beta chain. Germline values: CDR1 SNHLY, CDR2 FYNNEI. The CDR3 runs 17 residues. Trimming removed 7 bases from V and 6 bases from J; junction bases left unmatched: 16. This sample was included in a study of T cell changes during pregnancy in multiple sclerosis. TCRdb keeps only in-frame clones here, not all; method: immunoSEQ multiplex PCR. The sample lists 65,000 to 80,000 clones, 90% seen once, with around 1.5% in the top ten. The genes are TRBV2 and TRBJ2-1; 9 bases match TRBD2. This TCR was recovered from a female donor with multiple sclerosis, enrolled in a pregnancy study. Sequences were derived from peripheral blood, sampled in the third trimester of pregnancy. The CDR3 protein is CASTKRAGGLTTNEQFF. In nucleotides, the CDR3 is TGTGCCAGCACCAAAAGGGCGGGAGGGCTCACTACCAATGAGCAGTTCTTC.